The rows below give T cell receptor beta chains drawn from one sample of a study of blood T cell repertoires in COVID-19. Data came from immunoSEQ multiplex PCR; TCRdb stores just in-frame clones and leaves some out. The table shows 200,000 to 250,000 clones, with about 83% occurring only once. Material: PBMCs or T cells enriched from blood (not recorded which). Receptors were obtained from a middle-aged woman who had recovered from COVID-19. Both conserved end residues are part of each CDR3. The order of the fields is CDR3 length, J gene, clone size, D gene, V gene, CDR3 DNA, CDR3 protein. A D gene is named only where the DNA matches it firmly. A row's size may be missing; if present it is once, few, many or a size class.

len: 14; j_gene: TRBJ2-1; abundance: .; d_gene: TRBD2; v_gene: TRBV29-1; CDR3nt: TGCAGCGTTGACCGGGACTACCATAGCAATGAGCAGTTCTTC; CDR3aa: CSVDRDYHSNEQFF
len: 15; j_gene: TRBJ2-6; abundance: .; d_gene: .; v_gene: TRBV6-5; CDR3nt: TGTGCCAGCAGCTCCGACAGCTCTGGGGCCAACGTCCTGACTTTC; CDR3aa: CASSSDSSGANVLTF
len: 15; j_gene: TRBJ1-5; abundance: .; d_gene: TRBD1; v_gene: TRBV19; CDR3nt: TGTGCCAGTAGTATTCTGACAGGGGGGAATCAGCCCCAGCATTTT; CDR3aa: CASSILTGGNQPQHF
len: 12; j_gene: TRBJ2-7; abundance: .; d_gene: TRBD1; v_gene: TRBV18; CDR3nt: TGTGCCAGCTCACTGACAGGGTACGAGCAGTACTTC; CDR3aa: CASSLTGYEQYF
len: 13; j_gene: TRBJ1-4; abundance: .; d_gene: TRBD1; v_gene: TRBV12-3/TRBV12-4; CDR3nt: TGTGCCAGCACGGACAGGCGGGTCGAAAAACTGTTTTTT; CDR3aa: CASTDRRVEKLFF
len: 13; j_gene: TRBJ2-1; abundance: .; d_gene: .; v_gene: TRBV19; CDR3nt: TGTGCCAGTAGTATAGAAAGGGGCGCTGAGCAGTTCTTC; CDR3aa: CASSIERGAEQFF
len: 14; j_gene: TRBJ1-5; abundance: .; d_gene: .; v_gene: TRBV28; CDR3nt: TGTGCCAGTGGGGGGGCGAGGTCCAATCAGCCCCAGCATTTT; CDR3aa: CASGGARSNQPQHF
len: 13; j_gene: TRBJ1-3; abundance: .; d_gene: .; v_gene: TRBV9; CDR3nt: TGTGCCAGCAGCGTTGAGTCTGGAAACACCATATATTTT; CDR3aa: CASSVESGNTIYF
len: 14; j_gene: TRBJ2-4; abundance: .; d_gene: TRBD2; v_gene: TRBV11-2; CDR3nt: TGTGCCAGCAGCTTGGCTAGCGGGAGGTACGTTCAGTACTTC; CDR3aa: CASSLASGRYVQYF
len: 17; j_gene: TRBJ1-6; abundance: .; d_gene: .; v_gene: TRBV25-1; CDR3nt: TGTGCCAGCAGTGACCAAGGGAGTGGCCCTTTTAATTCACCCCTCCACTTT; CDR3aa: CASSDQGSGPFNSPLHF
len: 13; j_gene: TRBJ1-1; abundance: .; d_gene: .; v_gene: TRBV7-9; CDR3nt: TGTGCCAGCAGCTTAATCGGTTACACTGAAGCTTTCTTT; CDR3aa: CASSLIGYTEAFF
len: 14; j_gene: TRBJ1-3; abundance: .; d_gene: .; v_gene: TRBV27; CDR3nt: TGTGCCAGCAGTCCCAGGTTATCTGGAAACACCATATATTTT; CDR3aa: CASSPRLSGNTIYF
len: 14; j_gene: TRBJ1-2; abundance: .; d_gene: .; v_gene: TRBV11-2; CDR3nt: TGTGCCAGCAGCCTCCACGCGGTGAACTATGGCTACACCTTC; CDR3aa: CASSLHAVNYGYTF
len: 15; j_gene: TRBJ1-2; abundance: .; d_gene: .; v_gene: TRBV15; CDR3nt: TGTGCCACCAGCAGAGATCTCGGCGGTAACTATGGCTACACCTTC; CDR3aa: CATSRDLGGNYGYTF
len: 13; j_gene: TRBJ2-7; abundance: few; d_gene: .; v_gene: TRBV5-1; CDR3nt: TGCGCCAGCAGCCGGGGACTTCCCTACGAGCAGTACTTC; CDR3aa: CASSRGLPYEQYF
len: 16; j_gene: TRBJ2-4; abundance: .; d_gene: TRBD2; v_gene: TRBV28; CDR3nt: TGTGCCAGCAGTCTGACCTCTAGCGGGAGGGGGAACATTCAGTACTTC; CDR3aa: CASSLTSSGRGNIQYF